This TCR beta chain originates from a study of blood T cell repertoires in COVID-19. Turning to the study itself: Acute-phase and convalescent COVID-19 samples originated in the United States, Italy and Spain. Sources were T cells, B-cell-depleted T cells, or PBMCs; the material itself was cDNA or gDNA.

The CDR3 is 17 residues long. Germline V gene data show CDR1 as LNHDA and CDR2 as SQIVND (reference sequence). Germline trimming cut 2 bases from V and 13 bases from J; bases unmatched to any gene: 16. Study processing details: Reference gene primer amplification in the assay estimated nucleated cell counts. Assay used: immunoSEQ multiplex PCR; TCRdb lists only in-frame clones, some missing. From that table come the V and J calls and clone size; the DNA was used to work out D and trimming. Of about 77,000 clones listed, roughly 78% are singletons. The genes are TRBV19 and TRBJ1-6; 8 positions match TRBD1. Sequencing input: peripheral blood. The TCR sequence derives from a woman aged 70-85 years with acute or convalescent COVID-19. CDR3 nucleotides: TGTGCCAGTAGTATAACCCTCGGGACAGGTCGTGCCTTCCCCCTCCACTTT. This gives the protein CASSITLGTGRAFPLHF.